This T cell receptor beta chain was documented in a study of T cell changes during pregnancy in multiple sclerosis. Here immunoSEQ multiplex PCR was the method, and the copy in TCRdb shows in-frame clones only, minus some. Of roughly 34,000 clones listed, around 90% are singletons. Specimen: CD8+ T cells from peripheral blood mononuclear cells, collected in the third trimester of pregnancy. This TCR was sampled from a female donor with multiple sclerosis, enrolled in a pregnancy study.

CDR3 DNA: TGTGCCAGCAGCCCTCGAGCGGGGGGTAATACGCAGTATTTT. Its protein is CASSPRAGGNTQYF. The chain has TRBV6-5 and TRBJ2-3; TRBD2 aligns across 9 bases. The J segment lost 7 bases and the V segment lost 6 bases, leaving 8 bases of the junction unmatched. The CDR3 is 14 amino acids. Germline values: CDR1 MNHEY, CDR2 SVGAGI.